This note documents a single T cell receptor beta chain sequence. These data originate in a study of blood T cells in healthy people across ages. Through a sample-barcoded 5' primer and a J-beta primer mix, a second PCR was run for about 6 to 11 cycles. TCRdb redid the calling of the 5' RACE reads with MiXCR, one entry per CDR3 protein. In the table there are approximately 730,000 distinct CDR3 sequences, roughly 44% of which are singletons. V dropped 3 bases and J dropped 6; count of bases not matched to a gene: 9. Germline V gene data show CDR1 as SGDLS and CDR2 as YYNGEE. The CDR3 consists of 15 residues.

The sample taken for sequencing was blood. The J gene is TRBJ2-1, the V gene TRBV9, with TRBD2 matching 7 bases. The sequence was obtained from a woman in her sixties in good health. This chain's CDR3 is CASSERGVACNEQFF. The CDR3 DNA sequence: TGTGCCAGCAGCGAACGGGGGGTAGCCTGCAATGAGCAGTTCTTC.